This record looks at one T cell receptor (beta chain) sequence and its context. Its target is not known. Libraries were prepared by immunoSEQ multiplex PCR; TCRdb keeps only in-frame clonotypes and omits some of them. The sample includes some 40,000 clones, roughly 32% of them seen just once. The V and J ends lost 7 bases and 7 bases, in that order; junction bases with no gene match: 12. CDR3 length: 15 amino acids. The germline gives CDR1 LNHDA, CDR2 SQIVND (reference sequence). The data originate from a study of sequential checkpoint blockade in melanoma. Study-level points and caveats: In arm A, pretreatment tumor clonality was associated with response.

The treatment is: randomized to nivolumab then ipilimumab (arm A) or the reverse (arm B). No patient had prior DNA-damaging chemotherapy. The receptor's source is a human donor with melanoma. The chain combines TRBV19 with TRBJ1-5; the match to TRBD1 covers 8 bases. Sequences were derived from tumor tissue (inferred from file names), sampled from a patient given nivolumab and ipilimumab in sequence. DNA of the CDR3: TGTGCCAGTAAGGTAGGCAGGGGGCTGTGGCAGCCCCAGCATTTT. Translation: CASKVGRGLWQPQHF.